These T cell receptor beta chains were read from a single sample in a study of cytotoxic CD8 clonotypes in ibrutinib-treated CLL. Assay used: immunoSEQ multiplex PCR; TCRdb lists only in-frame clones, some missing. Seen here are 130,000 to 150,000 clones, around 93% observed once, and the top ten hold 11%. The sample here was PBMCs, taken after 12 months of ibrutinib treatment. Receptors originate from a human donor with chronic lymphocytic leukemia. CDR3s include the opening cysteine and the closing phenylalanine or tryptophan. Each record gives: D gene, clone size, J gene, V gene, CDR3 protein, CDR3 DNA. The D gene is left open where the match is weak. Not every row has a clone size; where given, it reads once, few, many or a size class.

>NA|NA|TRBJ2-1|TRBV5-4
CASSSGQGSTYNEQFF
TGTGCCAGCAGCTCTGGGCAGGGGAGTACTTACAATGAGCAGTTCTTC
>TRBD2|NA|TRBJ2-3|TRBV29-1
CSVERGGTDTQYF
TGCAGCGTCGAGCGGGGAGGCACAGATACGCAGTATTTT
>NA|NA|TRBJ1-1|TRBV9
CASSVAVGGWTEAFF
TGTGCCAGCAGCGTAGCCGTTGGGGGGTGGACTGAAGCTTTCTTT
>NA|NA|TRBJ2-4|TRBV4-2
CASSRGDFGDIQYF
TGTGCCAGCAGCCGTGGGGACTTCGGAGACATTCAGTACTTC
>NA|NA|TRBJ1-4|TRBV7-6
CASSPPGAGRFPDEKLFF
TGTGCCAGCAGCCCACCCGGGGCAGGGCGGTTTCCGGATGAAAAACTGTTTTTT
>NA|NA|TRBJ2-5|TRBV6-6
CASSYYGGAQETQYF
TGTGCCAGCAGTTACTATGGGGGAGCCCAAGAGACCCAGTACTTC
>NA|NA|TRBJ1-3|TRBV7-2
CASSPPRSGNTIYF
TGTGCCAGCAGCCCCCCGCGTTCTGGAAACACCATATATTTT
>NA|NA|TRBJ2-6|TRBV5-1
CASSLTGGANVLTF
TGCGCCAGCAGCTTGACCGGCGGGGCCAACGTCCTGACTTTC
>NA|NA|TRBJ2-7|TRBV13
CASSYQAGMYEQYF
TGTGCCAGCAGCTACCAGGCGGGAATGTACGAGCAGTACTTC
>TRBD2|NA|TRBJ2-1|TRBV7-3
CASTYGSGLANEQFF
TGTGCCAGCACCTACGGATCCGGACTAGCTAATGAGCAGTTCTTC
>NA|NA|TRBJ1-5|TRBV5-6
CASSLGQLRNQPQHF
TGTGCCAGCAGCTTGGGGCAGTTAAGAAATCAGCCCCAGCATTTT
>TRBD1|NA|TRBJ2-3|TRBV15
CATSPKDRATQYF
TGTGCCACCAGCCCAAAGGACAGGGCGACGCAGTATTTT
>NA|NA|TRBJ2-7|TRBV28
CASRVNTHEQYF
TGTGCCAGCAGGGTAAATACCCACGAGCAGTACTTC
>TRBD1|NA|TRBJ1-4|TRBV7-9
CASSLKTGTGGSEKLFF
TGTGCCAGCAGCCTAAAAACCGGGACAGGGGGCAGCGAAAAACTGTTTTTT
>TRBD2|NA|TRBJ2-2|TRBV9
CASGTSGILNTGELFF
TGTGCCAGCGGGACTAGCGGGATATTGAACACCGGGGAGCTGTTTTTT
>NA|NA|TRBJ2-7|TRBV5-5
CASIRGQGTTYEQYF
TGTGCCAGCATACGTGGGCAGGGGACTACCTACGAGCAGTACTTC
>NA|NA|TRBJ1-4|TRBV28
CASSPGTVNEKLFF
TGTGCCAGCAGCCCCGGGACGGTGAATGAAAAACTGTTTTTT
>TRBD2|NA|TRBJ2-1|TRBV30
CAWSVWTGTSGVGSYNEQFF
TGTGCCTGGAGTGTTTGGACCGGGACTAGCGGGGTAGGGTCCTACAATGAGCAGTTCTTC
>TRBD1|once|TRBJ2-7|TRBV29-1
CSVLKGANGEQYF
TGCAGCGTTCTTAAGGGGGCAAACGGGGAGCAGTACTTC
>NA|NA|TRBJ1-1|TRBV9
CASSGKGANTEAFF
TGTGCCAGCAGCGGGAAAGGGGCGAACACTGAAGCTTTCTTT